This entry lists 24 T cell receptor beta chains sequenced from one sample in a study of siplizumab effects on memory and regulatory T cells (dated by TCRdb to about 2019). The protocol used for the library was the immunoSEQ multiplex PCR assay. TCRdb took this table from immuneACCESS and kept in-frame rearrangements with V and J called. Such tables lack part of the clones; where checked against another copy, unresolved V genes explain under half of the gap, and the rest is unexplained. The sample contains about 85,000 clones, 85% to 95% of them found a single time. Around 20% of the sample is held by the ten biggest clonotypes. The specimen was CD8+ T cells sorted from blood. Source of these receptors: a human donor in good health.

The rearrangement uses TRBV18 and TRBJ1-1; TRBD1 agrees at 8 bases. The CDR3 length is 15 residues. V shed 0 bases, J shed 2 bases, and the junction held 2 bases outside the gene matches. Looked up from germline, CDR1 is KGHSH and CDR2 is LQKENI. This CDR3 reads CASSPPGQGNTEAFF. As DNA, the CDR3 is TGTGCCAGCTCACCACCCGGACAGGGAAACACTGAAGCTTTCTTT.

The genes are TRBV19 and TRBJ2-3, with D hard to call. Trimming cost V 6 bases and J 1 base, with 2 bases left between them. The CDR3 is 11 residues long. The germline V gene has CDR1 LNHDA and CDR2 SQIVND (reference sequence). CDR3 sequence: CASRGTDTQYF. CDR3 coding DNA: TGTGCCAGTAGAGGCACAGATACGCAGTATTTT.

For this clone: The same CDR3 also results from other DNA sequences found in this sample. The chain employs TRBV5-1 and TRBJ2-1, with TRBD2 identical over 11 bases. Germline V gene data show CDR1 as SGHRS and CDR2 as YFSETQ. This CDR3 has 16 residues. Unmatched junction bases numbered 1, after V lost 0 bases and J lost 2 bases. CDR3 region: CASSLAGLAAYNEQFF. As DNA, the CDR3 is TGCGCCAGCAGCTTGGCGGGACTAGCGGCCTACAATGAGCAGTTCTTC.

The chain couples TRBV4-1 to TRBJ2-7; D remains unclear. This CDR3 spans 13 amino acids. Germline V gene lookup returns CDR1 MGHRA and CDR2 YSYEKL. The V end was cut by 0 bases, the J end by 2 bases, with 5 bases between. The CDR3 here is CASSQEPTYEQYF. In nucleotides, the CDR3 is TGCGCCAGCAGCCAAGAGCCGACCTACGAGCAGTACTTC.

The rearrangement uses TRBV27 and TRBJ2-2, with 7 bases that match TRBD2. CDR1 and CDR2 from the germline V gene are MNHEY and SMNVEV (reference sequence). The trim removed 1 base at V and 4 bases at J, leaving 6 bases unmatched. This CDR3 has 16 residues. CDR3 in amino acids: CASSLFPSGLTGELFF. The CDR3 region has the DNA TGTGCCAGCAGTTTATTTCCTAGCGGCCTCACCGGGGAGCTGTTTTTT.

V usage is TRBV7-2 and J usage is TRBJ1-2, with D perhaps TRBD1 (6 bases). The germline V gene encodes CDR1 SGHTA and CDR2 FQGNSA. CDR3 length equals 14 residues. Trimming removed 6 bases from V and 0 bases from J, with 11 bases in between. The CDR3, as DNA: TGTGCCAGCAGAGGGGACACCACTAACTATGGCTACACCTTC. It is translated as CASRGDTTNYGYTF.

CDR3 sequence: CASSSLTEGTDTQYF. Written as DNA, the CDR3 is TGCGCCAGCAGCTCTTTGACAGAAGGCACAGATACGCAGTATTTT. This sequence joins TRBV5-1 and TRBJ2-3; D might be TRBD1 (5 bases). Germline CDR1 is SGHRS and CDR2 is YFSETQ. The CDR3 is made up of 15 amino acids. Trimming took off 3 bases at V and 1 base at J, with 12 bases between the two ends.

This sequence joins TRBV27 and TRBJ2-3; D gene uncertain. CDR1 is MNHEY and CDR2 is SMNVEV in the germline V gene (reference sequence). CDR3 length: 14 amino acids. Trimming left V 1 base short and J 4 bases short, with 9 bases between. The CDR3 sequence is CASSLLPGSDTQYF. The CDR3 region has the DNA TGTGCCAGCAGTTTATTGCCGGGCTCAGATACGCAGTATTTT.

The genes are TRBV19 and TRBJ2-5; TRBD2 matches at 8 bases. V was clipped by 3 bases and J by 2 bases; unmatched bases: 2. This CDR3 spans 14 amino acids. Germline-derived CDR1 and CDR2 are LNHDA and SQIVND (reference sequence). This CDR3 is CASSITSGQETQYF. Written as DNA, the CDR3 is TGTGCCAGTAGTATCACTAGCGGACAAGAGACCCAGTACTTC.

The chain links TRBV18 to TRBJ1-2, with TRBD1 identical over 7 bases. Germline V gives CDR1 KGHSH, CDR2 LQKENI. The CDR3 loop spans 14 amino acids. V was pared by 5 bases and J by 4 bases, with 7 bases of the junction left unmatched. The CDR3 DNA sequence: TGTGCCAGCTCAGACGTAGGGGGCAGCTATGGCTACACCTTC. It specifies CASSDVGGSYGYTF.

The rearrangement uses TRBV2 and TRBJ1-2, with 7 bases matching TRBD1. Per the germline V gene, CDR1 is SNHLY and CDR2 is FYNNEI. Germline trimming cut 6 bases from V and 3 bases from J; bases unmatched to any gene: 4. This CDR3 is 13 amino acids long. CDR3 sequence reads: CASSPGTDYGYTF. The CDR3 coding sequence is TGTGCCAGCAGCCCCGGGACAGACTATGGCTACACCTTC. Supplemented by reference TRBV2 and TRBJ1-2, the full variable domain reads EPEVTQTPSHQVTQMGQEVILRCVPISNHLYFYWYRQILGQKVEFLVSFYNNEISEKSEIFDDQFSVERPDGSNFTLKIRSTKLEDSAMYFCASSPGTDYGYTFGSGTRLTVV.

The V and J genes are TRBV4-1 and TRBJ2-7; the D is unclear. In germline, CDR1 is MGHRA, CDR2 YSYEKL. Trimming stripped 2 bases from V and 3 bases from J, with 8 bases between. The CDR3 is 13 amino acids. The CDR3 region has the DNA TGCGCCAGCAGCCAAATAGCTCACTACGAGCAGTACTTC. Translation: CASSQIAHYEQYF.

This chain's CDR3 is CASSQKRLADTQYF. Written as DNA, the CDR3 is TGTGCCAGCAGCCAGAAGAGACTCGCAGATACGCAGTATTTT. The gene calls are TRBV5-8 and TRBJ2-3; D is unclear. CDR1 is SGHTS, CDR2 YDEGEE, per germline. This CDR3 contains 14 residues. V gave up 4 bases and J gave up 4 bases, with 13 bases separating them.

To note about this clone: Other DNA sequences in this sample translate to the same CDR3. This chain connects TRBV27 to TRBJ1-2; D gene uncertain. Germline assignment: CDR1 MNHEY and CDR2 SMNVEV (reference sequence). Trimming removed 2 bases at V and 2 bases at J, with 6 bases between. This CDR3 has 13 amino acids. The CDR3 protein is CASSLALNYGYTF. Written as DNA, the CDR3 is TGTGCCAGCAGTTTAGCCCTGAACTATGGCTACACCTTC.

This clone was found once. The V call is TRBV7-9, the J call TRBJ1-2; TRBD1 matches 8 bases. The V segment lost 1 base and the J segment 3 bases; nucleotides outside the gene matches: 4. Germline V lookup: CDR1 SEHNR, CDR2 FQNEAQ (reference sequence). The CDR3 is 15 residues long. The DNA of the CDR3 is TGTGCCAGCAGCTTAGTAGGGACAGGCGACTATGGCTACACCTTC. Its protein product is CASSLVGTGDYGYTF.

As to this clone: A read error may produce the germline difference seen at one junction end. The chain combines TRBV7-9 with TRBJ2-1; 7 bases match TRBD2. The CDR3 has 13 residues. The V gene's germline CDR1 is SEHNR and CDR2 FQNEAQ (reference sequence). CDR3 bases: TGTGCCAGCAGCGTAGCGGGCAACAATGAGCAGTTCTTC. Translation gives CASSVAGNNEQFF.

The chain recombines TRBV4-1 with TRBJ2-3; 7 bases align to TRBD2. The trim removed 0 bases at V and 3 bases at J, leaving 9 bases unmatched. The CDR3 spans 17 residues. From germline, CDR1 is MGHRA and CDR2 YSYEKL. CDR3 residues: CASSQDAPAGETDTQYF. CDR3 nucleotides: TGCGCCAGCAGCCAAGATGCCCCTGCGGGAGAGACAGATACGCAGTATTTT.

The chain couples TRBV9 to TRBJ1-2; no reliable D call. CDR1 and CDR2 (germline): SGDLS, YYNGEE. Trimming stripped 3 bases from V and 3 bases from J, with 12 bases between. CDR3 length: 14 residues. The CDR3 nucleotides read TGTGCCAGCAGCGCCAACGGAGACCACTATGGCTACACCTTC. Translation: CASSANGDHYGYTF.

The chain recombines TRBV27 with TRBJ2-1; TRBD2 agrees at 8 bases. CDR1 MNHEY and CDR2 SMNVEV come from the germline V gene (reference sequence). V lost 6 bases, J lost 9 bases, and 10 bases stayed unmatched. CDR3 size: 14 residues. In DNA form, the CDR3 reads TGTGCCAGCAGCCCTGGACTAGCTCCGGGTGAGCAGTTCTTC. Protein product: CASSPGLAPGEQFF.

The chain joins TRBV6-6 to TRBJ1-2; maybe TRBD1 (5 bases). Germline V lookup: CDR1 MNHNY, CDR2 SVGAGI (reference sequence). Trimming took off 2 bases at V and 8 bases at J, with 18 bases between the two ends. The CDR3 runs to 15 residues. CDR3 DNA: TGTGCCAGCAGTTACCCGGGGACGGACGAGGAGGGCTACACCTTC. It specifies CASSYPGTDEEGYTF.

V is TRBV5-5 and J is TRBJ2-7; D assignment may be TRBD1 or TRBD2 (5 bases each). Germline V gene data show CDR1 as SGHKS and CDR2 as YYEKEE (reference sequence). The CDR3 sequence is 14 residues long. Trimming removed 3 bases at V and 2 bases at J, with 12 bases between. The CDR3 protein is CASSWWDPPYEQYF. The DNA of the CDR3 is TGTGCCAGCAGCTGGTGGGACCCTCCCTACGAGCAGTACTTC.

The chain uses TRBV13 and TRBJ2-3; 9 bases align to TRBD2. The CDR3 is 17 amino acids. Germline CDR1 is PRHDT and CDR2 is FYEKMQ (reference sequence). Germline trimming cut 6 bases from V and 4 bases from J; bases unmatched to any gene: 14. CDR3 loop: CASSLSLAGDWSDTQYF. CDR3 sequence (DNA): TGTGCCAGCAGTTTATCCTTAGCGGGAGACTGGTCAGATACGCAGTATTTT.

The J gene is TRBJ1-2, the V gene TRBV2; 8 nucleotides agree with TRBD1. The CDR3 totals 15 residues. V trimming: 2 bases; J trimming: 4 bases; junction bases outside the gene matches: 6. From germline, CDR1 is SNHLY and CDR2 FYNNEI. CDR3 nucleotide sequence: TGTGCCAGCAGTGAATCTGGGCAGGGGGCCTATGGCTACACCTTC. Its translation: CASSESGQGAYGYTF.

This clone was seen only once. The chain has TRBV19 and TRBJ2-7, with no clear D. V dropped 0 bases and J dropped 0 bases, with 3 bases sitting between them. This CDR3 region has 13 residues. Germline V gene sequence: CDR1 LNHDA, CDR2 SQIVND (reference sequence). In DNA, the CDR3 is TGTGCCAGTAGTATAGACAGCTCCTACGAGCAGTACTTC. Translating gives CASSIDSSYEQYF.